This TCR beta chain was sequenced during a study of glioma-infiltrating T cells. About the research overall: About 1.1 million peripheral T cells were targeted at roughly 4.5- to 11-fold coverage.

The iRepertoire nested amplicon-rescue multiplex PCR amplified TCR alpha and beta CDR3s from RNA. Using its own MiXCR run on the multiplex PCR reads, TCRdb lists one record per CDR3 protein. In the table there are about 410,000 distinct CDR3 sequences, roughly two fifths of which are singletons. Input material: glioma tissue, nonneoplastic brain tissue, or PBMCs (not recorded which). The receptor was derived from a human donor with low-grade glioma or glioblastoma, undergoing nonglioma brain surgery, or in good health (not recorded which).

This CDR3 is CATLDTGELFF. The CDR3 DNA follows: TGTGCCACCCTTGACACCGGGGAGCTGTTTTTT. The V call is TRBV15, the J call TRBJ2-2, with D unresolved. V shed 8 bases and J shed 3 bases, with 4 bases lying between them. The CDR3 covers 11 residues. CDR1 and CDR2 (germline): LNHNV, YYDKDF (reference sequence).